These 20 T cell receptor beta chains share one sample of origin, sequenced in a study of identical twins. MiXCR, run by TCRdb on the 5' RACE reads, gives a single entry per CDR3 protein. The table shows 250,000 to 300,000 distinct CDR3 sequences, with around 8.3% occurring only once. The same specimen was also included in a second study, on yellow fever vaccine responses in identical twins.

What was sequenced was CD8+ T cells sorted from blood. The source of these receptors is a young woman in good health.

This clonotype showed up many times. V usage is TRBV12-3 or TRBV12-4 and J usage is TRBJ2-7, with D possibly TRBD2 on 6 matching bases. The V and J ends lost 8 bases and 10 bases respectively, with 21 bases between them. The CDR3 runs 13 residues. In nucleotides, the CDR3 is TGTGCCAGCGGCGGGACTCCTCTCTTGGTTCAGTACTTC. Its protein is CASGGTPLLVQYF.

The CDR3 DNA sequence: TGTGCCAGCAGCAAAACTCCGGGACTCCTCCAAGAGACCCAGTACTTC. The encoded protein is CASSKTPGLLQETQYF. The chain recombines TRBV11-2 with TRBJ2-5, with D perhaps TRBD2 (6 bases). CDR3 length: 16 amino acids. From germline, CDR1 is SGHAT and CDR2 FQNNGV. Trimming stripped 5 bases from V and 1 base from J, with 17 bases between.

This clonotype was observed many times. The CDR3 is CASSLSLGNEQYF. Written as DNA, the CDR3 is TGTGCCAGCAGTTTATCCTTAGGGAACGAGCAGTACTTC. The chain has TRBV27 and TRBJ2-7; D is undetermined. V lost 0 bases and J lost 5, with 8 bases in between. Per the germline V gene, CDR1 is MNHEY and CDR2 is SMNVEV (reference sequence). This CDR3 comprises 13 residues.

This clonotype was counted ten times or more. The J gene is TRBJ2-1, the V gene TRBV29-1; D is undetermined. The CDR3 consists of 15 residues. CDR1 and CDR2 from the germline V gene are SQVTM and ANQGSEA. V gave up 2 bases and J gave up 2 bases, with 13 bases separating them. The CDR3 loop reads CSVEYTGNPYNEQFF. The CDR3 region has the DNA TGCAGCGTTGAATACACGGGCAATCCCTACAATGAGCAGTTCTTC.

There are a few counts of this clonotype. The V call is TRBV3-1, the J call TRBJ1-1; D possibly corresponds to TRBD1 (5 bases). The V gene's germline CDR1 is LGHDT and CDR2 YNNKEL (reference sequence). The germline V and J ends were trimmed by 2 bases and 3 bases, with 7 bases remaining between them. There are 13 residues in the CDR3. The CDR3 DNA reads TGTGCCAGCAGCCAATGGGGGGACACTGAAGCTTTCTTT. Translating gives CASSQWGDTEAFF.

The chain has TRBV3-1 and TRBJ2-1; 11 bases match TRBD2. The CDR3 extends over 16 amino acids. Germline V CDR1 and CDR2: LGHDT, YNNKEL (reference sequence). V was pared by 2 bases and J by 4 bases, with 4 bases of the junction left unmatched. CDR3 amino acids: CASSQWGTSGYNEQFF. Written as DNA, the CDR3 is TGTGCCAGCAGCCAATGGGGGACTAGCGGTTACAATGAGCAGTTCTTC.

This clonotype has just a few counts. CDR3 in DNA: TGTGCCAGCAGCCACGGACAGGGCCACGAGCAGTACTTC. Translating it yields CASSHGQGHEQYF. The chain couples TRBV7-9 to TRBJ2-7; 8 nucleotides match TRBD1. The CDR3 is 13 amino acids. Germline trimming cut 5 bases from V and 5 bases from J; bases unmatched to any gene: 5. The germline CDR1 and CDR2 sequences are SEHNR and FQNEAQ (reference sequence).

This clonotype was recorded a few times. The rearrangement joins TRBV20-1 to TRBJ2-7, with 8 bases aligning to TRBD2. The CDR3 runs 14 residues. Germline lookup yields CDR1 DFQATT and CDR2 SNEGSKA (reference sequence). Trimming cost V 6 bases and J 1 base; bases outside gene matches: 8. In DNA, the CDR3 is TGCAGTGCACCACCGGGACTAGAGTCCTACGAGCAGTACTTC. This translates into CSAPPGLESYEQYF.

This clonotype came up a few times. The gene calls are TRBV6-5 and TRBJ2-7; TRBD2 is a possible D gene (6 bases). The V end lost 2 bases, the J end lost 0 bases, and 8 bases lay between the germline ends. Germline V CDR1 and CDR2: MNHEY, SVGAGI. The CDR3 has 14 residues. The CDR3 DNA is TGTGCCAGCAGTTACCCGGGAGACTCCTACGAGCAGTACTTC. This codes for CASSYPGDSYEQYF.

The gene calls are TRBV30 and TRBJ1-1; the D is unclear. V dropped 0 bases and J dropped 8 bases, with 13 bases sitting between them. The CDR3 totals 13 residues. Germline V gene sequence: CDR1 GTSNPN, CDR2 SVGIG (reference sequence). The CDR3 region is CAWSVSLGSEAFF. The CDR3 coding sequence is TGTGCCTGGAGTGTATCTCTAGGCAGCGAAGCTTTCTTT.

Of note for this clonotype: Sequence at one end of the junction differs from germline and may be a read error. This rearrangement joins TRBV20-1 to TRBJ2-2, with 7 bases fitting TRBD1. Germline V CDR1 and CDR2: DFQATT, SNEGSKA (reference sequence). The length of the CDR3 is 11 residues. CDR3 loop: CSARDTGVLFF. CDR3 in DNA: TGCAGTGCTAGAGACACAGGGGTGCTGTTTTTT.

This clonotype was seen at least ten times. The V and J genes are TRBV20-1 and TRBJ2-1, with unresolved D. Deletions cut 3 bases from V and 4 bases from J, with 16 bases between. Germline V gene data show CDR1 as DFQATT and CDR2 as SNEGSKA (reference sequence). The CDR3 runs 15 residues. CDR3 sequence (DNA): TGCAGTGCTAGTGACGCGGTAGAAAGGTACAATGAGCAGTTCTTC. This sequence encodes CSASDAVERYNEQFF.

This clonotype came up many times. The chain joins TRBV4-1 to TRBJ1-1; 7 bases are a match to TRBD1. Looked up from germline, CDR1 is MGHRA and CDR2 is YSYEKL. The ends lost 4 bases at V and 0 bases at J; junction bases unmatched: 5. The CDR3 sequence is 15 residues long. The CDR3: CASSPWTGMNTEAFF. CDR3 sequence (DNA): TGCGCCAGCAGCCCATGGACAGGCATGAACACTGAAGCTTTCTTT.

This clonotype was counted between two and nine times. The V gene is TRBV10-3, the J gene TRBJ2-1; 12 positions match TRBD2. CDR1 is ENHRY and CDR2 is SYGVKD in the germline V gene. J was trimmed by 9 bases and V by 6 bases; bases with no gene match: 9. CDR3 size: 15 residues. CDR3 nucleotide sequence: TGTGCCATCAGCCCGACTAGCGGGAGACCTGGTGAGCAGTTCTTC. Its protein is CAISPTSGRPGEQFF.

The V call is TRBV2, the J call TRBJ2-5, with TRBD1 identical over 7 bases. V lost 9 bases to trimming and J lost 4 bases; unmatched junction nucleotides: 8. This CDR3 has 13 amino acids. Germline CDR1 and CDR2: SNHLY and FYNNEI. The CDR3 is CASGDSLLETQYF. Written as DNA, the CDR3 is TGTGCCAGTGGGGACAGCTTATTAGAGACCCAGTACTTC.

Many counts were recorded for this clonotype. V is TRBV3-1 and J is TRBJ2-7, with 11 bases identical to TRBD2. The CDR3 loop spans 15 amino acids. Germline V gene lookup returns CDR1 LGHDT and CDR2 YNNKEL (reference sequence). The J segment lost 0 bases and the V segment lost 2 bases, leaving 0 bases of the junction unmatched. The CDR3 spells CASSQTSGSSYEQYF. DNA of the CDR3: TGTGCCAGCAGCCAAACTAGCGGGAGCTCCTACGAGCAGTACTTC.

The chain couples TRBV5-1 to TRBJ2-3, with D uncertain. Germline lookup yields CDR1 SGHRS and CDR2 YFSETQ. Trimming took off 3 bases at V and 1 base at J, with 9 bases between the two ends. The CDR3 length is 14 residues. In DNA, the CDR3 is TGCGCCAGCAGCTGGCAACAACGCACAGATACGCAGTATTTT. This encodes CASSWQQRTDTQYF.

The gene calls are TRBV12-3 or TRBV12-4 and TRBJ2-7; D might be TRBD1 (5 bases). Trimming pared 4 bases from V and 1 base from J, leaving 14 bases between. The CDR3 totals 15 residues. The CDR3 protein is CASSSTVGPSYEQYF. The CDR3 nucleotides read TGTGCCAGCAGTTCTACAGTGGGGCCTTCCTACGAGCAGTACTTC.

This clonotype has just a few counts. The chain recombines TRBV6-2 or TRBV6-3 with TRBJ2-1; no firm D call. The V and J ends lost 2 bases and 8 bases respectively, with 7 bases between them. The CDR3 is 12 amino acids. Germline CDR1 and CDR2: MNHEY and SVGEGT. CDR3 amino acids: CASSYPPDEQFF. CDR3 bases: TGTGCCAGCAGTTACCCGCCGGATGAGCAGTTCTTC.

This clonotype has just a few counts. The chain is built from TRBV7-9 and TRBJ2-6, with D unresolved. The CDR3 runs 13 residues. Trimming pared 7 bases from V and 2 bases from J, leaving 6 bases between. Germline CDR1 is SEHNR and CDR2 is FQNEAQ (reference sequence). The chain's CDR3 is CASTQAGANVLTF. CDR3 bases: TGTGCCAGCACCCAGGCTGGGGCCAACGTCCTGACTTTC.